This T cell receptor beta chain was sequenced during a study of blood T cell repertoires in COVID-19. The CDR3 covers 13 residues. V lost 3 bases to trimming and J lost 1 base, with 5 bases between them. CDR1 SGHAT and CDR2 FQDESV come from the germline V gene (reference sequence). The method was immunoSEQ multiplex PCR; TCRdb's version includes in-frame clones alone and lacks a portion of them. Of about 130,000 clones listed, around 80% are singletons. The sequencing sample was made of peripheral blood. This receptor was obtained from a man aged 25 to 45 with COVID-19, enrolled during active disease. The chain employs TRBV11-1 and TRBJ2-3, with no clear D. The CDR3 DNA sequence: TGTGCCAGCAGCTTCCCAGGCACAGATACGCAGTATTTT. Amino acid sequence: CASSFPGTDTQYF.